This TCR beta chain was found in a study of beta chain features in type 1 diabetes. Whole-study findings and limits: When VDJ junctions were examined, type 1 diabetes patients showed fewer insertions and more deletions. Across all four CD4+ subsets, people with type 1 diabetes showed modestly shorter TCRB CDR3s. Short templates might get an advantage during PCR, and this would be equal in patients and controls.

As to this clone: Its specificity is not known.

Donors underwent one heparinised blood draw, 100 to 150 mL on average. Sorted populations all had greater than 95% purity. Per the germline V gene, CDR1 is SGDLS and CDR2 is YYNGEE. V dropped 3 bases and J dropped 8; count of bases not matched to a gene: 18. The CDR3 length is 18 residues. The entirety of the isolated RNA underwent reverse transcription, so expressed TCRB transcripts were sequenced. Only in-frame clones appear in the TCRdb table, and some are missing; sequencing was by immunoSEQ multiplex PCR. The sample lists 300,000 to 350,000 clones; around an eighth were seen once. The sequence was obtained from a woman between 18 and 29 years old with type 1 diabetes. The rearrangement uses TRBV9 and TRBJ1-2; TRBD1 matches at 11 bases. Sequenced input: naive CD4+ T cells from blood. DNA of the CDR3: TGTGCCAGCAGCGGAGAGGGGATCGGGACAGGGGGAGGAGGGGGCTACACCTTC. It is translated as CASSGEGIGTGGGGGYTF.